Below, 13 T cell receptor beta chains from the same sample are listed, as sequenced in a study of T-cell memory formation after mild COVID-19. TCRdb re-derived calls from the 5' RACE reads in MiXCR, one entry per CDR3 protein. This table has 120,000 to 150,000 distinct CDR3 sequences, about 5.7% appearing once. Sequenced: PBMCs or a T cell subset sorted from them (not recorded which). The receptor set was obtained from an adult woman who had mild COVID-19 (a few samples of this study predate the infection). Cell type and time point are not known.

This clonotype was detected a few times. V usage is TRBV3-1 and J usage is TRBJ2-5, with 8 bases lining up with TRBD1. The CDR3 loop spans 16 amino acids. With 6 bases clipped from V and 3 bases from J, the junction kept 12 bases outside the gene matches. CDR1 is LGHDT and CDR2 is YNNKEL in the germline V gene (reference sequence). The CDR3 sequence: CASSDYRTGHKETQYF. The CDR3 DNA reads TGTGCCAGCAGTGATTATAGGACAGGGCACAAAGAGACCCAGTACTTC.

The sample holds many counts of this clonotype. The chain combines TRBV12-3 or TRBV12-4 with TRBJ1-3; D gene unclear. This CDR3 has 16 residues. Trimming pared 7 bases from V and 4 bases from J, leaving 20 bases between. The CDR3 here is CASTTLQISVGNTIYF. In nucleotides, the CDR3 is TGTGCCAGCACTACCCTCCAGATATCAGTCGGAAACACCATATATTTT.

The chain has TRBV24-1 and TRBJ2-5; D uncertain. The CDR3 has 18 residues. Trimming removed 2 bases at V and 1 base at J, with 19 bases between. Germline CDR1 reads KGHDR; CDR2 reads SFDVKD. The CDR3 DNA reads TGTGCCACCAGTGATTCCCCTCCGACCCGGGCCACCCAAGAGACCCAGTACTTC. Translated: CATSDSPPTRATQETQYF.

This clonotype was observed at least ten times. CDR3 sequence reads: CASSRITEAFF. In DNA form, the CDR3 reads TGTGCCAGCAGCCGGATTACTGAAGCTTTCTTT. The chain is built from TRBV6-6 and TRBJ1-1; D not resolved. The CDR3 contains 11 residues. CDR1 is MNHNY, CDR2 SVGAGI, per germline (reference sequence). The V and J ends lost 6 bases and 5 bases respectively, with 7 bases between them.

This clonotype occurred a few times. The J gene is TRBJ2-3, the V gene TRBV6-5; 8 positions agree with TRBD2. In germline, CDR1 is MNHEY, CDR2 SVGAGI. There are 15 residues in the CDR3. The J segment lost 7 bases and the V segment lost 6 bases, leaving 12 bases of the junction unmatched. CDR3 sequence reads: CASRGSGEPLYTQYF. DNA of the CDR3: TGTGCCAGCAGGGGTAGCGGGGAGCCACTCTATACGCAGTATTTT.

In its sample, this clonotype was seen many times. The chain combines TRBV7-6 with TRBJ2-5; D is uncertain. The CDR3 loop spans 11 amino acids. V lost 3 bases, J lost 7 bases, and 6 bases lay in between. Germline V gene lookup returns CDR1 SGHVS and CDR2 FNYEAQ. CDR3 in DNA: TGTGCCAGCAGCTTTCCGGGGACCCAGTACTTC. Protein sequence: CASSFPGTQYF.

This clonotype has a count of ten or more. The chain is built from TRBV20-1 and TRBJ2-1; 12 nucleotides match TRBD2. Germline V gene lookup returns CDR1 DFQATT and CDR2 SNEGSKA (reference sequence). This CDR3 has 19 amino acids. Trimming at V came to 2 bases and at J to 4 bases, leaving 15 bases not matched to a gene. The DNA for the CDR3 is TGCAGTGCTAGAACCCTAACTGGGACAGGACTAGCGGGGTACAATGAGCAGTTCTTC. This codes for CSARTLTGTGLAGYNEQFF.

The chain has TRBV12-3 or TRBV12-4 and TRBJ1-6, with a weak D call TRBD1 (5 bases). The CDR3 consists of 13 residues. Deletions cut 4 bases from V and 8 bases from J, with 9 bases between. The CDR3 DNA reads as TGTGCCAGCAGTTCGACAGAATATTCACCCCTCCACTTT. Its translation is CASSSTEYSPLHF.

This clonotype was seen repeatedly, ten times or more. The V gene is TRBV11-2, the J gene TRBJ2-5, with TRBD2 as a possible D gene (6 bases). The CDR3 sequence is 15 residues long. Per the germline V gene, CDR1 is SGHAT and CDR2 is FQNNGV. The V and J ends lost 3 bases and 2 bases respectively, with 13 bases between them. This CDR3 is CASSLLRGRQETQYF. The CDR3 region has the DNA TGTGCCAGCAGCTTGTTGCGGGGCCGGCAAGAGACCCAGTACTTC.

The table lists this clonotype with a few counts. The CDR3 bases are TGTGCCAGCAGCTTGCAGTACAATCAGCCCCAGCATTTT. The encoded protein is CASSLQYNQPQHF. This chain links TRBV5-8 with TRBJ1-5; no definite D call. The CDR3 consists of 13 residues. Between the trimmed V and J ends, which lost 1 base and 3 bases, there was a span of 5 bases. Germline CDR1 and CDR2: SGHTS and YDEGEE.

The CDR3 protein is CSASGGAGETQYF. In DNA form, the CDR3 reads TGCAGTGCTAGCGGGGGGGCGGGGGAGACCCAGTACTTC. V and J are TRBV20-1 and TRBJ2-5, with 8 nucleotides matching TRBD2. CDR1 is DFQATT, CDR2 SNEGSKA, per germline (reference sequence). The CDR3 has 13 amino acids. The ends lost 3 bases at V and 5 bases at J; junction bases unmatched: 5.

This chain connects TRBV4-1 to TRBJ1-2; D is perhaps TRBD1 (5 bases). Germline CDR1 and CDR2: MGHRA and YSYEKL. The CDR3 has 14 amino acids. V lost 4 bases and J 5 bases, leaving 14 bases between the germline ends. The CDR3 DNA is TGCGCCAGCAGCCTACGCCCGGAGGGGTATGGCTACACCTTC. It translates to CASSLRPEGYGYTF.

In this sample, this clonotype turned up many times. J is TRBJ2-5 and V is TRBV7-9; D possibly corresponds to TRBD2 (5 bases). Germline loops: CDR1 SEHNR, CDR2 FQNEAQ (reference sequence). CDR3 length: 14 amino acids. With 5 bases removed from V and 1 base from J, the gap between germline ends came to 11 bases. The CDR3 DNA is TGTGCCAGCAGCCCCGCGAGCGGCCAAGAGACCCAGTACTTC. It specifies CASSPASGQETQYF.